Each of the 6 T cell receptor beta chains below was sequenced from the same sample in a study of shared clonotypes between healthy human individuals. The naive CD8 population came from CD45RO-negative cells selected for CCR7, without terminally differentiated effector memory CD45RA+ cells. Profiling relied on immunoSEQ multiplex PCR, and the TCRdb table lists in-frame clones only, not all of them. The sample records around 560,000 clones, about 95% being singletons. The sequencing input was naive CD8+ T cells sorted from blood. These receptors were collected from a woman aged 30 to 39 in good health.

The chain recombines TRBV6-5 with TRBJ2-5, with TRBD2 matching 7 bases. The CDR3 has 14 residues. Germline values: CDR1 MNHEY, CDR2 SVGAGI. V shed 4 bases, J shed 2 bases, and the junction held 4 bases outside the gene matches. CDR3 sequence: CASSSSGGQETQYF. The DNA for the CDR3 is TGTGCCAGCAGTTCGTCCGGGGGGCAAGAGACCCAGTACTTC.

V usage is TRBV2 and J usage is TRBJ2-5; maybe TRBD1 (5 bases). The J call may not be correct, given that the DNA end is closer to TRBJ2-7. CDR1 and CDR2 from the germline V gene are SNHLY and FYNNEI. CDR3 length: 14 amino acids. The CDR3 sequence: CASSADRTNYEQYF. Here the CDR3 DNA reads TGTGCCAGCAGTGCTGACAGAACAAATTACGAGCAGTACTTC.

The genes are TRBV27 and TRBJ2-7; TRBD1 is a possible D gene (5 bases). This CDR3 comprises 15 residues. Germline CDR1 and CDR2: MNHEY and SMNVEV (reference sequence). The V end was cut by 0 bases, the J end by 6 bases, with 15 bases between. The CDR3 is CASSLSLGGASEQYF. The CDR3, as DNA: TGTGCCAGCAGTTTATCGTTGGGTGGGGCTTCCGAGCAGTACTTC.

The chain recombines TRBV21-1 with TRBJ1-5. TRBV21-1 is a pseudogene locus. The length of the CDR3 is 16 residues. The DNA of the CDR3 is TGTGCCAGCAGCCCACGGTGGGCGGATAGCAATCAGCCCCAGCATTTT. This encodes CASSPRWADSNQPQHF.

This clone has just one count. The chain recombines TRBV7-9 with TRBJ1-2; TRBD1 matches at 10 bases. The germline gives CDR1 SEHNR, CDR2 FQNEAQ (reference sequence). The CDR3 has 14 residues. The trim removed 4 bases at V and 7 bases at J, leaving 6 bases unmatched. Written as DNA, the CDR3 is TGTGCCAGCAGCTCCGGACAGGGGGAGAGTGGCTACACCTTC. This gives the protein CASSSGQGESGYTF.

This chain joins TRBV7-9 and TRBJ1-1; D is undetermined. The CDR3 is 11 residues long. From germline, CDR1 is SEHNR and CDR2 FQNEAQ (reference sequence). The V end lost 8 bases, the J end lost 3 bases, and 7 bases lay between the germline ends. CDR3 in amino acids: CASRSDTEAFF. CDR3 DNA: TGTGCCAGCCGCAGCGACACTGAAGCTTTCTTT.